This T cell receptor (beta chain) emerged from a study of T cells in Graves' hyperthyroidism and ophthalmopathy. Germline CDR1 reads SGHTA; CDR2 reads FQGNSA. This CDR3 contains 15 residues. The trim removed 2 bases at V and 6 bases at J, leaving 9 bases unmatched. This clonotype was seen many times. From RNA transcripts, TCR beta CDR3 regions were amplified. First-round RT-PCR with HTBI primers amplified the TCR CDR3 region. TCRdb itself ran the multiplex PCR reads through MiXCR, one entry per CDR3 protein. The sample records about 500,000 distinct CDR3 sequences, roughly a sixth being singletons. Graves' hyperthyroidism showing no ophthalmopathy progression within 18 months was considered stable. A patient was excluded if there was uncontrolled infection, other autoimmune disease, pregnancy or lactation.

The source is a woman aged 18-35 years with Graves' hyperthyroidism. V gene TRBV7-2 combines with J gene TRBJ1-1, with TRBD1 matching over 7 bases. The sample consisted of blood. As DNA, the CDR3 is TGTGCCAGCAGCTTAACGACAGGGCAGTTGGCTGAAGCTTTCTTT. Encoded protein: CASSLTTGQLAEAFF.